Reported below is one T cell receptor beta chain. Per the authors' pipeline: The assay estimated nucleated cells by amplifying reference gene primers. Here immunoSEQ multiplex PCR was the method, and the copy in TCRdb shows in-frame clones only, minus some. Clone size and the V and J calls come from that table; the DNA yielded D and trimming. The sample yields about 140,000 clones, nearly 80% seen once. This specimen belongs to a study of blood T cell repertoires in COVID-19. Overall study context: Sources were T cells, B-cell-depleted T cells, or PBMCs; the material itself was cDNA or gDNA.

V was trimmed by 6 bases and J by 0 bases, leaving 9 bases between them. CDR3 length: 13 amino acids. CDR1 is ENHRY and CDR2 is SYGVKD in the germline V gene. The receptor comes from a woman in her 50s who had recovered from COVID-19. This chain uses TRBV10-3 with TRBJ2-7; possible D gene TRBD1, 5 bases. The sequenced sample consisted of PBMCs or T cells enriched from blood (not recorded which). The CDR3 spells CAISPGSSYEQYF. In nucleotides, the CDR3 is TGTGCCATCAGCCCAGGGTCCTCCTACGAGCAGTACTTC.